This TCR beta chain was sequenced for a study of T cell responses to AZD1222 COVID-19 vaccine. Repertoires were generated with immunoSEQ multiplex PCR, while TCRdb's copy carries only in-frame clones and drops some. This sample has some 190,000 clones, with 85% to 95% found just once. This TCR was recovered from an adult in good health. The sample in question was peripheral blood, obtained on day 0 of AZD1222 vaccination.

This CDR3 is CASRGRAEAFF. Here the CDR3 DNA reads TGTGCCAGCAGGGGCAGGGCTGAAGCTTTCTTT. This sequence joins TRBV12-3 or TRBV12-4 and TRBJ1-1; D may be TRBD1 (5 bases). CDR3 size: 11 residues. V was clipped by 6 bases and J by 6 bases, with 8 bases between them.